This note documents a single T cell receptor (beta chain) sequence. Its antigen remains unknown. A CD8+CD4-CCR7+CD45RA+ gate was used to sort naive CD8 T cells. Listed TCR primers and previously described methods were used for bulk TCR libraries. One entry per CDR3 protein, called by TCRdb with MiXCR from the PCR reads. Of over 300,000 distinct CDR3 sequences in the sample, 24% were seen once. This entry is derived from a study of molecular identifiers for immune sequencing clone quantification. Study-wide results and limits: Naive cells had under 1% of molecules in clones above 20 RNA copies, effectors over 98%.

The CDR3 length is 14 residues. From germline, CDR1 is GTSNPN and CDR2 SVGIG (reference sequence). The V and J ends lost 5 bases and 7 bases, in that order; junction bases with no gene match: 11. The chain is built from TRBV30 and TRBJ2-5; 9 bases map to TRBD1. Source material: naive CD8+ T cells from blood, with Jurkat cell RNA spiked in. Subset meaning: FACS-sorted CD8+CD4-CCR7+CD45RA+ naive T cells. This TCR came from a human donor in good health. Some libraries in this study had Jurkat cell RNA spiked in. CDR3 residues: CAWDETGGGGTQYF. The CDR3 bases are TGTGCCTGGGACGAAACAGGGGGCGGCGGGACCCAGTACTTC.